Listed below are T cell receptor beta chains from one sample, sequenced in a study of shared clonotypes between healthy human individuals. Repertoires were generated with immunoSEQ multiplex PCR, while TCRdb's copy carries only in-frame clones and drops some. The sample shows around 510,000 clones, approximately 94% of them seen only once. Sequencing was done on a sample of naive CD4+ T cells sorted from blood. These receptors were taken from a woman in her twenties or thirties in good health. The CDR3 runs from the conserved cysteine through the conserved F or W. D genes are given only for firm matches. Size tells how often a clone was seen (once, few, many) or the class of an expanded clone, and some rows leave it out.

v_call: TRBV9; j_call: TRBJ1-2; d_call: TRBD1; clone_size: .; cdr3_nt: TGTGCCAGCAGCGTAGACATCGACAGGGGGCGCGTCTATGGCTACACCTTC; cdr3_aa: CASSVDIDRGRVYGYTF
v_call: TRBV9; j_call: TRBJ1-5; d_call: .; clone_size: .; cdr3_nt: TGTGCCTCCTCATCGGGAGAGTGGATCAATCAGCCCCAGCATTTT; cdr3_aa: CASSSGEWINQPQHF
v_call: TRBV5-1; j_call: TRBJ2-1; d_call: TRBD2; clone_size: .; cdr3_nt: TGCGCCAGCAGTCCCGGGACTAGCGGGAGGGACGAGCAGTTCTTC; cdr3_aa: CASSPGTSGRDEQFF
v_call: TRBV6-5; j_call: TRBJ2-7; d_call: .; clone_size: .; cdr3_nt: TGTGCCAGCAGTTACTCGGGGCTGGATTCCTACGAGCAGTACTTC; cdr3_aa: CASSYSGLDSYEQYF
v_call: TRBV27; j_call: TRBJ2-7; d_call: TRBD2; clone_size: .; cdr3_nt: TGTGCCAGCAGTCCCCAAGTAGCGGGAGGGTATTACGAGCAGTACTTC; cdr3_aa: CASSPQVAGGYYEQYF
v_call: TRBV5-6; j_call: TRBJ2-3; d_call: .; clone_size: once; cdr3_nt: TGTGCCAGCAGCTTGGATAATACGCAGTATTTT; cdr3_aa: CASSLDNTQYF
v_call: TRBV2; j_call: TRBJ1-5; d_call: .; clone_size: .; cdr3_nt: TGTGCCAGCAGCCGAGAGAGCAATCAGCCCCAGCATTTT; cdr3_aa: CASSRESNQPQHF
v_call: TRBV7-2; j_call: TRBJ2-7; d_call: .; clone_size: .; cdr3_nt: TGTGCCAGCAGCTCGGAACCCGTACTCTCCTACGAGCAGTACTTC; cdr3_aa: CASSSEPVLSYEQYF
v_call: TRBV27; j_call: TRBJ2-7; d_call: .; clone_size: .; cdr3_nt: TGTGCCAGCACCTCGGGGGGCGTGGGAATTTACGAGCAGTACTTC; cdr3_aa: CASTSGGVGIYEQYF
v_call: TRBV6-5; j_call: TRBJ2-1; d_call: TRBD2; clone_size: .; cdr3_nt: TGTGCCAGCAGTTACCACCTAGCGGCAGGGTACAATGAGCAGTTCTTC; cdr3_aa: CASSYHLAAGYNEQFF
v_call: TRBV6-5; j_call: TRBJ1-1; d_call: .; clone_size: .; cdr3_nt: TGTGCCAGCAGTTACGAGTGGAAGGGAGAAGCTTTCTTT; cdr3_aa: CASSYEWKGEAFF
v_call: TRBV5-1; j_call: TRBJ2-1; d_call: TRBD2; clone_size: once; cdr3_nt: TGCGCCAGCAGCCCGGCTAACGGGGAGGGGACTATAGCCGACAATGAGCAGTTCTTC; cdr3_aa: CASSPANGEGTIADNEQFF
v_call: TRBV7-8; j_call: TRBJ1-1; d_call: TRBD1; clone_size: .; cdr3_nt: TGTGCCAGCAGAGAAAACCCTGGGACAGGGGGCACTGAAGCTTTCTTT; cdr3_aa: CASRENPGTGGTEAFF
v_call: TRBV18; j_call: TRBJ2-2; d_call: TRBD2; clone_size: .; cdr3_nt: TGTGCCAGCTCACCACAATCGCGGGAGGCCTCCGGGGAGCTGTTTTTT; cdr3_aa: CASSPQSREASGELFF
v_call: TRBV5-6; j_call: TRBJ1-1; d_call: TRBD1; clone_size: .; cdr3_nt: TGTGCCAGCAGCTCGAACAGGGGGCTGGGCACTGAAGCTTTCTTT; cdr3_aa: CASSSNRGLGTEAFF
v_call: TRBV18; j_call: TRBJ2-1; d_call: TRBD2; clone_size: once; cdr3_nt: TGTGCCAGCTCACCACGGAATCCGACTAGCGGGAGGCCCGGCCTCTACAATGAGCAGTTCTTC; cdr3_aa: CASSPRNPTSGRPGLYNEQFF
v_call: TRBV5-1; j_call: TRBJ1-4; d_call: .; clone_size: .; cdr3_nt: TGCGCCAGCAGCCCGGACAGCCCTTCCTATGAAAAACTGTTTTTT; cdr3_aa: CASSPDSPSYEKLFF
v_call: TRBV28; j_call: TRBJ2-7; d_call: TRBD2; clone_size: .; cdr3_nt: TGTGCCAGCAGCAAGACTAGCGGGAGCTACGAGCAGTACTTC; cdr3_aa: CASSKTSGSYEQYF
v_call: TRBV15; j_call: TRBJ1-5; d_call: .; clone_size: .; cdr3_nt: TGTGCCACCAGCAGAGGGGCAGGCAGCAATCAGCCCCAGCATTTT; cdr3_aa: CATSRGAGSNQPQHF
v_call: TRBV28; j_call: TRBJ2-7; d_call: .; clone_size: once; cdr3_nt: TGTGCCAGCAGAGAAAACAGGGAACGGTACGAGCAGTACTTC; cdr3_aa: CASRENRERYEQYF
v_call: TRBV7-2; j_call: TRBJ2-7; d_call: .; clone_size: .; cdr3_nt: TGTGCCAGCAGCTTAGTTGGGGGGCGGAACTCCTACGAGCAGTACTTC; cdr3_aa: CASSLVGGRNSYEQYF
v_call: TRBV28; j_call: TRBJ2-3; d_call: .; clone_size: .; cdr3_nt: TGTGCCAGCAGTCTGGCCGCTGGGGGCTTAGATACGCAGTATTTT; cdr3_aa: CASSLAAGGLDTQYF
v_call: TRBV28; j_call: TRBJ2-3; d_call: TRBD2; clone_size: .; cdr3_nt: TGTGCCAGCAGCCTCGCGAGCGGGAGAGGGATCGATACGCAGTATTTT; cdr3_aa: CASSLASGRGIDTQYF
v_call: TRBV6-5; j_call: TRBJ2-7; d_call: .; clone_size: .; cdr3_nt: TGTGCCAGCAGACAGGGACTGGCTTTTGGCTACGAGCAGTACTTC; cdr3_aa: CASRQGLAFGYEQYF
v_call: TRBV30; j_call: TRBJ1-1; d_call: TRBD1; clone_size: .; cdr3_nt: TGTGCCTGGAGTGCTTTACAGGGGCGGAACACTGAAGCTTTCTTT; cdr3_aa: CAWSALQGRNTEAFF
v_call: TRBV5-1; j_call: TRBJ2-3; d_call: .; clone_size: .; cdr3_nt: TGCGCCAGCAGCTTGGGTAGTTGGGTCACAGATACGCAGTATTTT; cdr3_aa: CASSLGSWVTDTQYF
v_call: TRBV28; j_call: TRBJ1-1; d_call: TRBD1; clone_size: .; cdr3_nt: TGTGCCAGCATACCGGGACAGACGAACACTGAAGCTTTCTTT; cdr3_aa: CASIPGQTNTEAFF
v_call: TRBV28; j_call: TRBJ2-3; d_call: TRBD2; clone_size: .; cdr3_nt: TGTGCCAGCAGTCCTAGCGGGATCCTAGATACGCAGTATTTT; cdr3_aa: CASSPSGILDTQYF
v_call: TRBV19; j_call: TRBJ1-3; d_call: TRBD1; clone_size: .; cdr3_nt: TGTGCCAGTAGTATAGCCCCGGACAGGTTTGGAAACACCATATATTTT; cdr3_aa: CASSIAPDRFGNTIYF
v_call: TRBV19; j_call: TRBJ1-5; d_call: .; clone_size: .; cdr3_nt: TGTGCCAGTAGTATAAGTATGAAGCGGTTTAATCAGCCCCAGCATTTT; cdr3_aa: CASSISMKRFNQPQHF
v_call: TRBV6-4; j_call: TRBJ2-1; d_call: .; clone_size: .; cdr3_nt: TGTGCCAGCAGTGAGCAGGGGTTGGTTGGGCACAATGAGCAGTTCTTC; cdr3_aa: CASSEQGLVGHNEQFF
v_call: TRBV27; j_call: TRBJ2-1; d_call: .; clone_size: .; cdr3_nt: TGTGCCAGCAGTAAGCAATGGCCCTCGCGACAGGACCCTTTCATTTACAATGAGCAGTTCTTC; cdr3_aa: CASSKQWPSRQDPFIYNEQFF
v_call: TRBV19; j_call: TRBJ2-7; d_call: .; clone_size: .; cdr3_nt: TGTGCCAGTAGTGCCCCGGGGGAGACAGCAACCTACGAGCAGTACTTC; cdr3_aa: CASSAPGETATYEQYF
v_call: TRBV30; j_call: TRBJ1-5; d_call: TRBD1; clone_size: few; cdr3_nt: TGTGCCTGGGACAGGGACAATCAGCCCCAGCATTTT; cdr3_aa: CAWDRDNQPQHF
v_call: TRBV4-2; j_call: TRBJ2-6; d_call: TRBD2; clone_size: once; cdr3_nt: TGTGCCAGCAGCCAAGACGCACTAGCGGCCCTATCTGGGGCCAACGTCCTGACTTTC; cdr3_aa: CASSQDALAALSGANVLTF
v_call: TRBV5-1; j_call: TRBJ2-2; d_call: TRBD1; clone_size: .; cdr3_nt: TGCGCCAGCAGCTTTAGGGGCCAGGGGGCGAGTACCGGGGAGCTGTTTTTT; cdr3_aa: CASSFRGQGASTGELFF
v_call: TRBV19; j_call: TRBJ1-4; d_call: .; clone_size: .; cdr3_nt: TGTGCCAGTAGTGCCCGCCCAGGGGTAACTAATGAAAAACTGTTTTTT; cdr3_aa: CASSARPGVTNEKLFF
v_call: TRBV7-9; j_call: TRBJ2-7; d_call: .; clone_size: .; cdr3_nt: TGTGCCAGCAGCTTGGACGGGGTCTACGAGCAGTACTTC; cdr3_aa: CASSLDGVYEQYF
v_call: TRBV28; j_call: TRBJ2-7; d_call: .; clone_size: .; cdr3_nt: TGTGCCAGCAGTTTAACGGGAACCTACGAGCAGTACTTC; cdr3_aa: CASSLTGTYEQYF
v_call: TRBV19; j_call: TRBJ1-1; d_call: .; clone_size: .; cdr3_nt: TGTGCCAGTAGTATAGATCTTAGAAAAATTACCCCCGGGACGGTGAACACTGAAGCTTTCTTT; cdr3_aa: CASSIDLRKITPGTVNTEAFF
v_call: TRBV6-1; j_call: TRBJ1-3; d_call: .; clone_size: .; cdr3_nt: TGTGCCAGCAGTGAATCGATTATCCGTGGAAACACCATATATTTT; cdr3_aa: CASSESIIRGNTIYF
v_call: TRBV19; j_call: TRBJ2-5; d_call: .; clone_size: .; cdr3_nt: TGTGCCAGTAGTCCTGGGCCCACTAGACAGACCCAGTACTTC; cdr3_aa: CASSPGPTRQTQYF
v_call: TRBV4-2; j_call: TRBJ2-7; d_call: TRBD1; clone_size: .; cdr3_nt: TGTGCCAGCAGCCAAACGGGACAGGGAATTTCCGAGCAGTACTTC; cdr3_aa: CASSQTGQGISEQYF
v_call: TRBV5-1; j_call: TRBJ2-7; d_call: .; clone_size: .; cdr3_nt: TGCGCCAGCAGAGGGGCCGGGGCGGGGGAGCAGTACTTC; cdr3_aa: CASRGAGAGEQYF
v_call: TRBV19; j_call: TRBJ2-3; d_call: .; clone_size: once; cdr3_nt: TGTGCCAGTAGTATAGCCCGGGACAGCACAGATACGCAGTATTTT; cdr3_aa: CASSIARDSTDTQYF
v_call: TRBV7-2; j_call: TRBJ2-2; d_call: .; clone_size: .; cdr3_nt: TGTGCCAGCAGCCTCTCCGGGACAACGAACACCGGGGAGCTGTTTTTT; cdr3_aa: CASSLSGTTNTGELFF
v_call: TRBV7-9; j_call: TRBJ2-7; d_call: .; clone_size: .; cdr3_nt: TGTGCCAGCAGCTTAGATGTCGGGTCCTACGAGCAGTACTTC; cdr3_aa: CASSLDVGSYEQYF
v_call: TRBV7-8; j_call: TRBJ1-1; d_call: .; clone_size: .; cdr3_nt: TGTGCCAGCAGCTTAGTACAGGCCCCAGCCGAAGCTTTCTTT; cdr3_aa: CASSLVQAPAEAFF